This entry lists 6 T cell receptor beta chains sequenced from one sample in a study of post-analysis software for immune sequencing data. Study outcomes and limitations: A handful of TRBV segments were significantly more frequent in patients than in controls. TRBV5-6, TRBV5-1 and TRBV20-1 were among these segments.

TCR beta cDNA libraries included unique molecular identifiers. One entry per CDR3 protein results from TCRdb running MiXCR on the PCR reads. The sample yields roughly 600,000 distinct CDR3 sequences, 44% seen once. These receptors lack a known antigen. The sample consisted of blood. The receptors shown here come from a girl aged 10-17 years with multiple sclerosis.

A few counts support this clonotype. CDR3 loop: CASSYSSGRYEQYF. The DNA for the CDR3 is TGTGCCAGCAGTTACTCGAGCGGGAGGTACGAGCAGTACTTC. The genes are TRBV6-2 or TRBV6-3 and TRBJ2-7, with 9 bases lining up with TRBD2. The length of the CDR3 is 14 residues. The junction had 1 base not matched to a gene; V was cut back by 0 bases and J by 4 bases. Germline CDR1 reads MNHEY; CDR2 reads SVGEGT.

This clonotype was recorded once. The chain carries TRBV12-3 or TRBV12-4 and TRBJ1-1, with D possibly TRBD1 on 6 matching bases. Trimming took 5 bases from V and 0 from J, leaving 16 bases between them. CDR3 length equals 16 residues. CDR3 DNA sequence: TGTGCCAGCAGTCTTATTGGACAGCTCTTGAACACTGAAGCTTTCTTT. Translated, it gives CASSLIGQLLNTEAFF.

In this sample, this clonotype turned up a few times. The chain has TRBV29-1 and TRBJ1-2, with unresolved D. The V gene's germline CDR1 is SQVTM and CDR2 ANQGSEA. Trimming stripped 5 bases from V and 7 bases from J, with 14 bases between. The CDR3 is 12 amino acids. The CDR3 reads CSVLLGLGGYTF. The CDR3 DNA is TGCAGCGTTCTGCTCGGCTTGGGTGGCTACACCTTC.

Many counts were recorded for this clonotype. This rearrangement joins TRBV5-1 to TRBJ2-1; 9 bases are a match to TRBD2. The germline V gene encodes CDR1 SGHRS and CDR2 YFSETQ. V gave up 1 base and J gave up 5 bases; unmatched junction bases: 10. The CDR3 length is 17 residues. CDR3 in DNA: TGCGCCAGCAGCTTGATTGGTAGCGGGAGTACTGACAATGAGCAGTTCTTC. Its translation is CASSLIGSGSTDNEQFF.

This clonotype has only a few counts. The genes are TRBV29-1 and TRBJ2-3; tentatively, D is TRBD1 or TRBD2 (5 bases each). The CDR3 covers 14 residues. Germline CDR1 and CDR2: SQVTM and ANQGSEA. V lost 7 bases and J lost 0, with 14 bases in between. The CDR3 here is CSGRDGSSTDTQYF. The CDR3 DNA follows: TGCAGCGGAAGGGACGGCTCTAGCACAGATACGCAGTATTTT.

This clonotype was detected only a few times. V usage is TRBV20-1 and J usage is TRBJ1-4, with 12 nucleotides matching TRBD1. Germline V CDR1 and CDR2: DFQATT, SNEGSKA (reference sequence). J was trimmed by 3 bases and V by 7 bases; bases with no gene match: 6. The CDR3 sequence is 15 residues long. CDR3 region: CSVPGQGASNEKLFF. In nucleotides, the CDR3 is TGCAGTGTGCCGGGACAGGGGGCCTCTAATGAAAAACTGTTTTTT.